The rows below give T cell receptor beta chains drawn from one sample of a study of T cell changes during pregnancy in multiple sclerosis. TCRdb's copy holds only in-frame clones and misses some; the assay was immunoSEQ multiplex PCR. Of some 60,000 clones listed, about nine tenths are singletons. This specimen consisted of peripheral blood, obtained in the first trimester of pregnancy. These receptors originate from a female donor in good health, enrolled as a control in a pregnancy study. The CDR3 runs from the conserved cysteine through the conserved F or W. Some rows mark clone size as missing; the rest say once, few, many or name a class of expanded clone.

clone_size,v_call,cdr3_aa
.,TRBV4-1,CAAGEGREGDTQYF
.,TRBV11-2,CASSLGNGRGFSYEQYF
.,TRBV5-1,CASSLETAGNSPLHF
.,TRBV11-2,CASRDSGSIQYF
.,TRBV10-2,CASIGSSWEENTEAFF
.,TRBV7-8,CASSFPGGSRETQYF
.,TRBV6-5,CASSYSIRVEAFF
many,TRBV15,CATSRERETDEQFF
.,TRBV28,CASSQTEYQNTEAFF
.,TRBV6-5,CASSLDSGYGYTF
.,TRBV2,CASSHLDQPQHF